This entry lists 29 T cell receptor beta chains sequenced from one sample in a study of blood T cell repertoires in COVID-19. Clones were read by immunoSEQ multiplex PCR, and TCRdb kept only the in-frame ones, dropping some. Among about 99,000 clones listed, about 80% were seen once. Sequenced: peripheral blood. The origin of the receptors is a woman older than 75 with active or convalescent COVID-19.

The chain combines TRBV20-1 with TRBJ2-5, with 11 bases fitting TRBD2. This CDR3 region has 11 residues. The germline gives CDR1 DFQATT, CDR2 SNEGSKA (reference sequence). CDR3 in DNA: TGCAGCCTAGCGGGAGGAGAGACCCAGTACTTC. Translated, it gives CSLAGGETQYF.

The chain combines TRBV3-1 (or the pseudogene TRBV3-2) with TRBJ1-1; D is unresolved. CDR3 size: 16 residues. V gave up 0 bases and J gave up 5 bases, with 16 bases separating them. CDR1 is LGHDT and CDR2 is YNNKEL in the germline V gene (reference sequence). The chain's CDR3 is CASSQDRMAGWTEAFF. Written as DNA, the CDR3 is TGTGCCAGCAGCCAAGATAGGATGGCAGGATGGACTGAAGCTTTCTTT.

The V call is TRBV29-1, the J call TRBJ2-7; 13 bases agree with TRBD2. From germline, CDR1 is SQVTM and CDR2 ANQGSEA. Trimming at V came to 7 bases and at J to 7 bases, leaving 22 bases not matched to a gene. CDR3 length: 18 amino acids. CDR3 sequence: CSDESLSSGLAGVGEQYF. The CDR3 DNA sequence: TGCAGCGACGAAAGCCTATCCTCTGGACTAGCGGGAGTAGGGGAGCAGTACTTC.

The chain uses TRBV30 and TRBJ1-5, with 8 nucleotides matching TRBD1. The length of the CDR3 is 14 residues. From germline, CDR1 is GTSNPN and CDR2 SVGIG (reference sequence). V was pared by 2 bases and J by 2 bases, with 2 bases of the junction left unmatched. The CDR3 bases are TGTGCCTGGAGTTTACAGGGGGGCAATCAGCCCCAGCATTTT. Protein: CAWSLQGGNQPQHF.

V is TRBV7-9 and J is TRBJ2-1, with D possibly TRBD2 on 6 matching bases. Germline assignment: CDR1 SEHNR and CDR2 FQNEAQ (reference sequence). This CDR3 has 15 residues. V lost 5 bases, J lost 6 bases, and 17 bases lay in between. The CDR3 loop reads CASSHHHGGVNEQFF. CDR3 in DNA: TGTGCCAGCAGCCATCACCACGGAGGGGTCAATGAGCAGTTCTTC. The variable domain in full, completed from reference TRBV7-9 and TRBJ2-1, reads DTGVSQNPRHKITKRGQNVTFRCDPISEHNRLYWYRQTLGQGPEFLTYFQNEAQLEKSRLLSDRFSAERPKGSFSTLEIQRTEQGDSAMYLCASSHHHGGVNEQFFGPGTRLTVL.

The J gene is TRBJ2-5, the V gene TRBV4-1; D gene unclear. From germline, CDR1 is MGHRA and CDR2 YSYEKL. The V end was cut by 0 bases, the J end by 1 base, with 6 bases between. The length of the CDR3 is 14 residues. CDR3 DNA sequence: TGCGCCAGCAGCCAAGAAGACTTCCAAGAGACCCAGTACTTC. Translating gives CASSQEDFQETQYF.

The rearrangement uses TRBV6-6 and TRBJ1-6; D perhaps matches TRBD1 (6 bases). The CDR3 is 14 amino acids. CDR1 is MNHNY, CDR2 SVGAGI, per germline (reference sequence). Trimming shortened V by 6 bases and J by 13 bases, and 19 bases separated the two germline ends. CDR3 region: CASSEDSPTTPLHF. Here the CDR3 DNA reads TGTGCCAGCAGCGAGGACAGCCCTACTACCCCCCTCCACTTT.

This chain uses TRBV7-8 with TRBJ1-2, with TRBD1 matching 9 bases. Germline lookup yields CDR1 SGHVS and CDR2 FQNEAQ. With V trimmed by 5 bases and J by 3 bases, 7 bases remained unmatched. The CDR3 is 15 residues long. CDR3 protein: CASSAGTGRDYGYTF. The CDR3 region has the DNA TGTGCCAGCAGCGCCGGGACAGGGAGGGACTATGGCTACACCTTC.

J is TRBJ2-7 and V is TRBV3-1 (or the pseudogene TRBV3-2); 9 bases are a match to TRBD2. Looked up from germline, CDR1 is LGHDT and CDR2 is YNNKEL (reference sequence). V was pared by 0 bases and J by 3 bases, with 9 bases of the junction left unmatched. This CDR3 has 17 amino acids. CDR3 loop: CASSQEVVAGVSYEQYF. For the CDR3, the DNA is TGTGCCAGCAGCCAAGAGGTGGTAGCGGGAGTTAGCTACGAGCAGTACTTC.

This chain uses TRBV6-4 with TRBJ2-7, with D maybe TRBD2 (5 bases). CDR1 and CDR2 from the germline V gene are MRHNA and SNTAGT. The CDR3 covers 18 residues. Trimming stripped 2 bases from V and 6 bases from J, with 26 bases between. DNA of the CDR3: TGTGCCAGCAGTGACCGACACGGAGGATTCCTTCGGCACCCCGAGCAGTACTTC. As protein: CASSDRHGGFLRHPEQYF.

This clone showed up just once. The rearrangement uses TRBV29-1 and TRBJ2-3, with D unclear. Trimming took 5 bases from V and 2 from J, leaving 11 bases between them. CDR3 length: 13 residues. The germline V gene has CDR1 SQVTM and CDR2 ANQGSEA. CDR3 residues: CSVSSRATDTQYF. The CDR3 bases are TGCAGCGTTTCTAGTCGTGCCACAGATACGCAGTATTTT.

This clone occurred a few times. V gene TRBV2 combines with J gene TRBJ2-1; maybe TRBD2 (5 bases). Trimming pared 7 bases from V and 2 bases from J, leaving 15 bases between. CDR1 and CDR2 (germline): SNHLY, FYNNEI. This CDR3 has 15 residues. As DNA, the CDR3 is TGTGCCAGCACCATCGGGGTAGGCCCCTACAATGAGCAGTTCTTC. Residues: CASTIGVGPYNEQFF.

This chain connects TRBV19 to TRBJ1-1; D ambiguous. CDR1 and CDR2 from the germline V gene are LNHDA and SQIVND (reference sequence). V lost 8 bases and J lost 8, with 9 bases in between. This CDR3 contains 10 residues. The CDR3 DNA reads as TGTGCCAGTCAAGGCGGGGAAGCTTTCTTT. Its protein product is CASQGGEAFF. The entire variable domain, with the rest obtained from reference TRBV19 and TRBJ1-1, is as follows: DGGITQSPKYLFRKEGQNVTLSCEQNLNHDAMYWYRQDPGQGLRLIYYSQIVNDFQKGDIAEGYSVSREKKESFPLTVTSAQKNPTAFYLCASQGGEAFFGQGTRLTVV.

The chain is built from TRBV19 and TRBJ2-7; 8 bases line up with TRBD2. J was trimmed by 3 bases and V by 3 bases; bases with no gene match: 7. Germline CDR1 and CDR2: LNHDA and SQIVND (reference sequence). The CDR3 spans 15 residues. CDR3 bases: TGTGCCAGTAGTATCGGGGGGGCGATCATCTACGAGCAGTACTTC. This sequence encodes CASSIGGAIIYEQYF.

This clone turned up a few times. As DNA, the CDR3 is TGCGCCAGCAGCTTGGACGGGGGTAGCAATCAGCCCCAGCATTTT. The encoded protein is CASSLDGGSNQPQHF. V gene TRBV5-1 combines with J gene TRBJ1-5; D may be TRBD1 (5 bases). The CDR3 is 15 amino acids. Germline V gives CDR1 SGHRS, CDR2 YFSETQ. With 0 bases removed from V and 0 bases from J, the gap between germline ends came to 7 bases.

V gene TRBV28 combines with J gene TRBJ1-6; D perhaps matches TRBD1 (5 bases). Germline lookup yields CDR1 MDHEN and CDR2 SYDVKM. Trimming shortened V by 2 bases and J by 7 bases, and 12 bases separated the two germline ends. The CDR3 has 15 residues. As DNA, the CDR3 is TGTGCCAGCAGTTTAAGGGGTTCTTACAATTCACCCCTCCACTTT. It specifies CASSLRGSYNSPLHF.

A single count supports this clone. The chain employs TRBV11-2 and TRBJ2-1; 11 nucleotides align to TRBD2. CDR1 is SGHAT and CDR2 is FQNNGV in the germline V gene. The CDR3 runs 17 residues. Trimming removed 2 bases from V and 7 bases from J; junction bases left unmatched: 10. CDR3 in amino acids: CASSLRLTSGRRNEQFF. In DNA, the CDR3 is TGTGCCAGCAGCTTACGGTTAACTAGCGGGAGAAGGAATGAGCAGTTCTTC.

The chain combines TRBV6-4 with TRBJ1-6; 7 positions match TRBD1. From germline, CDR1 is MRHNA and CDR2 SNTAGT. The CDR3 spans 13 residues. The V gene end was trimmed by 6 bases and the J gene end by 10 bases; junction bases not matched to a gene: 6. This CDR3 reads CASRTGLGSPLHF. The CDR3 DNA is TGTGCCAGCAGGACAGGGCTAGGATCACCCCTCCACTTT.

This clone was seen only a few times. V usage is TRBV3-1 (or the pseudogene TRBV3-2) and J usage is TRBJ1-2, with 8 positions matching TRBD1. There are 15 residues in the CDR3. CDR1 and CDR2 from the germline V gene are LGHDT and YNNKEL (reference sequence). After removal of 3 bases from V and 6 bases from J, the junction contained 9 bases not matched to a gene. The DNA for the CDR3 is TGTGCCAGCAGCCACGGACAGGGAAGTCACCATGGCTACACCTTC. This gives the protein CASSHGQGSHHGYTF.

As for this clone: A much larger clone sits a single nucleotide away, making a read error possible. The genes are TRBV6-5 and TRBJ1-1; D may be TRBD1 (5 bases). V lost 6 bases and J lost 4, with 6 bases in between. Germline V gene data show CDR1 as MNHEY and CDR2 as SVGAGI. There are 11 residues in the CDR3. CDR3 DNA sequence: TGTGCCAGCAGCGGGGGCACTGAAGCTTTCTTT. Protein product: CASSGGTEAFF.

This chain joins TRBV10-2 and TRBJ1-5, with 7 positions matching TRBD1. The germline CDR1 and CDR2 sequences are WSHSY and SAAADI. V lost 7 bases and J lost 4; bases outside the gene matches: 4. The CDR3 is made up of 13 amino acids. Written as DNA, the CDR3 is TGCGCCAGCAAAGACAGGGTAAATCAGCCCCAGCATTTT. Its protein product is CASKDRVNQPQHF.

This clone was recorded many times. This chain joins TRBV30 and TRBJ1-2; D not resolved. The CDR3 covers 15 residues. The V end was cut by 3 bases, the J end by 5 bases, with 19 bases between. Per the germline V gene, CDR1 is GTSNPN and CDR2 is SVGIG (reference sequence). The CDR3 region is CAWRGRWEDKYGYTF. The CDR3 nucleotides are TGTGCCTGGAGGGGGAGGTGGGAAGATAAATATGGCTACACCTTC.

V usage is TRBV9 and J usage is TRBJ2-7; D remains unclear. This CDR3 has 14 residues. The V end was cut by 4 bases, the J end by 0 bases, with 11 bases between. Germline CDR1 and CDR2: SGDLS and YYNGEE. The CDR3 sequence is CASSRSYSSYEQYF. For the CDR3, the DNA is TGTGCCAGCAGCCGATCCTATAGCTCCTACGAGCAGTACTTC.

The V call is TRBV27, the J call TRBJ2-1, with 9 bases aligning to TRBD1. The CDR3 runs 15 residues. Germline V gene lookup returns CDR1 MNHEY and CDR2 SMNVEV (reference sequence). The V and J ends lost 5 bases and 7 bases, in that order; junction bases with no gene match: 9. The CDR3 region is CASSQTGGAGNEQFF. DNA of the CDR3: TGTGCCAGCAGTCAAACAGGGGGCGCGGGAAATGAGCAGTTCTTC.

This sequence joins TRBV19 and TRBJ1-6; 7 bases agree with TRBD1. The trim removed 9 bases at V and 5 bases at J, leaving 13 bases unmatched. The germline V gene has CDR1 LNHDA and CDR2 SQIVND (reference sequence). There are 16 residues in the CDR3. In DNA form, the CDR3 reads TGTGCCAGCCGGCTAATTACAGGGGTAGATAATTCACCCCTCCACTTT. It translates to CASRLITGVDNSPLHF.

This sequence joins TRBV28 and TRBJ1-2; the D gene is possibly TRBD1 (6 bases). Trimming pared 7 bases from V and 1 base from J, leaving 16 bases between. Germline CDR1 is MDHEN and CDR2 is SYDVKM. There are 15 residues in the CDR3. This CDR3 is CASTSGTHLNYGYTF. DNA of the CDR3: TGTGCCAGCACCTCCGGGACACACCTTAACTATGGCTACACCTTC.

The chain uses TRBV5-6 and TRBJ2-5; 8 positions agree with TRBD1. CDR3 size: 14 residues. Germline V gene lookup returns CDR1 SGHDT and CDR2 YYEEEE. The junction had 4 bases not matched to a gene; V was cut back by 1 base and J by 5 bases. For the CDR3, the DNA is TGTGCCAGCAGCTTGAGGACAGGGCGGGAGACCCAGTACTTC. This translates into CASSLRTGRETQYF.

Turning to this clone: Mismatch with germline at one junction end may stem from a read error. J is TRBJ1-1 and V is TRBV11-1; TRBD1 agrees at 8 bases. The V gene's germline CDR1 is SGHAT and CDR2 FQDESV (reference sequence). This CDR3 is built from 13 residues. CDR3 nucleotides: TGTGCCAGCAGCTGGACAGGGAACCCTGAAGCTTTCTTT. The encoded protein is CASSWTGNPEAFF.

This rearrangement joins TRBV7-2 to TRBJ2-5, with TRBD1 matching over 8 bases. V dropped 5 bases and J dropped 1; count of bases not matched to a gene: 6. Germline CDR1 is SGHTA and CDR2 is FQGNSA. The CDR3 totals 15 residues. CDR3 sequence reads: CASSTQGATQETQYF. For the CDR3, the DNA is TGTGCCAGCAGCACCCAGGGGGCCACCCAAGAGACCCAGTACTTC.